This T cell receptor (beta chain) was retrieved from a study of cytomegalovirus exposure and HLA in healthy donors. Study-wide results and caveats: In a later analysis, TCR beta V- and J-gene trimming was associated with a missense DCLRE1C variant. A reported reduction in N-insertions relative to the approximately 640-donor mean was seen in an Asian-associated ancestry cluster in a later analysis.

Remarks on this clone: The target antigen is unknown.

60 Vbeta and 13 Jbeta primers were used in PCR. The assay was immunoSEQ multiplex PCR, and TCRdb's table has in-frame clones only and misses some. Of around 200,000 clones in the sample, 80% were seen once. The length of the CDR3 is 16 residues. CDR1 is LGHNT and CDR2 is FRNRAP in the germline V gene. V shed 2 bases and J shed 1 base, with 14 bases lying between them. The chain uses TRBV12-5 and TRBJ1-1; D is uncertain. This clonotype was obtained from a boy aged 5-17 years in good health and CMV-seronegative. Sequenced input: PBMCs. CDR3 region: CASGLFLPAGNTEAFF. As DNA, the CDR3 is TGTGCTAGTGGTTTGTTCTTACCCGCGGGGAACACTGAAGCTTTCTTT.